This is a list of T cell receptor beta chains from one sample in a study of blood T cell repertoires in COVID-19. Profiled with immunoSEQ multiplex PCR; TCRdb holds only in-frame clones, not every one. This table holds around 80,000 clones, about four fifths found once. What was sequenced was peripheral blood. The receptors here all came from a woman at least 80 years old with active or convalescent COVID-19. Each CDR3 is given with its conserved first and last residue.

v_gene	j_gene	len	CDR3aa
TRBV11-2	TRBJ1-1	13	CASSLDGNTEAFF
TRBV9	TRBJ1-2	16	CASSVELRGSYYGYTF
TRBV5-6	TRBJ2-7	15	CASSYPGGAVHEQYF
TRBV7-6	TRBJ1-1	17	CASSLAPTGGLNTEAFF
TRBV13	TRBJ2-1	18	CASSYRRGGLLTYNEQFF
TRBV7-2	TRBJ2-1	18	CASSLGLARMSSYNEQFF
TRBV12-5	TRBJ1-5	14	CASGSGGVNQPQHF
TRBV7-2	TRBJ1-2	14	CASSLSRTGNGYTF
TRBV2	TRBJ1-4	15	CASRARSTGEEKLFF
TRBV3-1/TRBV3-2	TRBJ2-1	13	CASSVGTNNEQFF
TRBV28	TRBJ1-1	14	CASSLTEGETEAFF
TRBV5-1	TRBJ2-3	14	CASSLGAGTDTQYF
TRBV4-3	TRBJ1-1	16	CASSQGISGERTEAFF
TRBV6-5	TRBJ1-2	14	CASIALWAAGGYTF
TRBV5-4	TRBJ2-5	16	CASSFGTSGVQETQYF
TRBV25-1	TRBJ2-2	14	CASSREGDAGELFF
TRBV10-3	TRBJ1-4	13	CAIGAGPNEKLFF
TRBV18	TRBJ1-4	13	CASSPRNNEKLFF
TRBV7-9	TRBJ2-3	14	CASSFDRKTDTQYF
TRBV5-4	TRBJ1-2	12	CASSLAGYGYTF
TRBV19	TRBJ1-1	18	CASHKRKGTGHMNTEAFF
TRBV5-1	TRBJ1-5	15	CASSLAPGGWQPQHF
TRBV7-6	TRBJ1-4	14	CASSSTGVGEKLFF
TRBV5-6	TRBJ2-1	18	CASSSGTSGGRIYNEQFF
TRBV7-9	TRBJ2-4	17	CASSSLGQNDAKNIQYF
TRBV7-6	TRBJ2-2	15	CASSQGLLNTGELFF
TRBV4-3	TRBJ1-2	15	CASSQVQLPAGGYTF